This T cell receptor (beta chain) was sequenced during a study of pediatric ulcerative colitis. Profiled with immunoSEQ multiplex PCR; TCRdb holds only in-frame clones, not every one. Of 55,000 to 80,000 clones listed, 77% are singletons. Sequences were obtained from blood. The clonotype comes from a boy aged 10-17 years with moderate ulcerative colitis.

CDR3 sequence (DNA): TGTGCCAGTAGTATGGGATCCTCTGGAAACACCATATATTTT. Residues: CASSMGSSGNTIYF. The chain links TRBV19 to TRBJ1-3; no firm D call. Germline CDR1 is LNHDA and CDR2 is SQIVND (reference sequence). The CDR3 length is 14 residues. V was clipped by 3 bases and J by 0 bases, with 6 bases between them.